Following are 32 T cell receptor beta chains from one sample sequenced in a study of blood T cell repertoires in COVID-19. Sequenced by immunoSEQ multiplex PCR; TCRdb stores in-frame clones only, minus some. The sample records tens of thousands of clones, about nine tenths being singletons. The material sequenced was peripheral blood. The receptors stem from a man aged 55 to 70 with acute or convalescent COVID-19.

The rearrangement joins TRBV19 to TRBJ1-6; 8 bases fit TRBD1. Per germline, CDR1 LNHDA and CDR2 SQIVND (reference sequence). The CDR3 is made up of 15 amino acids. Trimming removed 7 bases from V and 8 bases from J; junction bases left unmatched: 10. CDR3 nucleotides: TGTGCCAGTACCGTTCAGGGGGCAACTGATTCACCCCTCCACTTT. This gives the protein CASTVQGATDSPLHF.

V gene TRBV2 combines with J gene TRBJ2-3, with D unresolved. Deletions cut 5 bases from V and 6 bases from J, with 12 bases between. The CDR3 spans 13 residues. The V gene's germline CDR1 is SNHLY and CDR2 FYNNEI. The DNA for the CDR3 is TGTGCCAGCAGTCTCGGTGCAAGTGATACGCAGTATTTT. Protein sequence: CASSLGASDTQYF.

The chain has TRBV30 and TRBJ2-4; 9 positions agree with TRBD1. The trim removed 3 bases at V and 8 bases at J, leaving 11 bases unmatched. In germline, CDR1 is GTSNPN, CDR2 SVGIG (reference sequence). This CDR3 is built from 15 residues. CDR3 DNA: TGTGCCTGGAGGGGCCTTACAGGGGGCGGGGACATTCAGTACTTC. Amino acid sequence: CAWRGLTGGGDIQYF.

The chain links TRBV27 to TRBJ1-1; 8 bases match TRBD1. Germline-derived CDR1 and CDR2 are MNHEY and SMNVEV (reference sequence). The V gene end was trimmed by 6 bases and the J gene end by 0 bases; junction bases not matched to a gene: 6. The CDR3 sequence is 15 residues long. CDR3 DNA: TGTGCCAGCAGGCCCGGGACAGGCATGAACACTGAAGCTTTCTTT. Translation: CASRPGTGMNTEAFF.

The chain couples TRBV9 to TRBJ1-1; D ambiguous. Germline CDR1 SGDLS, CDR2 YYNGEE. V gave up 4 bases and J gave up 4 bases, with 11 bases separating them. The CDR3 has 13 amino acids. CDR3 amino acids: CASSPSTFTEAFF. The CDR3, as DNA: TGTGCCAGCAGCCCATCGACATTCACTGAAGCTTTCTTT.

The rearrangement joins TRBV28 to TRBJ1-1, with 12 bases lining up with TRBD1. The CDR3 is 16 amino acids. Germline CDR1 reads MDHEN; CDR2 reads SYDVKM. The J segment lost 1 base and the V segment lost 7 bases, leaving 7 bases of the junction unmatched. CDR3 nucleotide sequence: TGTGCCAGCAAGGGGACAGGGGGCCCACCGAACACTGAAGCTTTCTTT. It specifies CASKGTGGPPNTEAFF. Combining the CDR3 with reference TRBV28 and TRBJ1-1 gives the whole variable domain DVKVTQSSRYLVKRTGEKVFLECVQDMDHENMFWYRQDPGLGLRLIYFSYDVKMKEKGDIPEGYSVSREKKERFSLILESASTNQTSMYLCASKGTGGPPNTEAFFGQGTRLTVV.

CDR3 nucleotide sequence: TGTGCCTGGAGTTCCAGACTAGCACAAGAGACCCAGTACTTC. Protein: CAWSSRLAQETQYF. V gene TRBV30 combines with J gene TRBJ2-5; TRBD2 aligns across 7 bases. This CDR3 is built from 14 residues. Germline values: CDR1 GTSNPN, CDR2 SVGIG (reference sequence). V trimming: 2 bases; J trimming: 2 bases; junction bases outside the gene matches: 5.

Details on this clone: At one boundary the junction diverges from the germline segment, which might be a read error. This chain links TRBV7-7 with TRBJ1-5; no definite D call. The CDR3 length is 16 residues. CDR1 is SSHAT, CDR2 FNYEAQ, per germline (reference sequence). Here the CDR3 DNA reads TGTGCTAGCAGCTTAGCGGAGGCAATGGAAGATCAGCCCCAGCATTTT. This codes for CASSLAEAMEDQPQHF.

This chain connects TRBV24-1 to TRBJ1-5; TRBD1 matches 8 bases. Germline-derived CDR1 and CDR2 are KGHDR and SFDVKD. The CDR3 runs to 16 residues. Trimming removed 2 bases from V and 6 bases from J; junction bases left unmatched: 8. The DNA of the CDR3 is TGTGCCACCAGTGATTCGGCCGGGACAGGTGTTCAGCCCCAGCATTTT. Translation: CATSDSAGTGVQPQHF.

The chain couples TRBV7-2 to TRBJ2-7, with D perhaps matching TRBD2 (5 bases). V was pared by 0 bases and J by 3 bases, with 15 bases between. This CDR3 is built from 16 residues. Germline V CDR1 and CDR2: SGHTA, FQGNSA. The DNA of the CDR3 is TGTGCCAGCAGCTTAGCGGCCCAGCGGCGGAGCTACGAGCAGTACTTC. Its translation is CASSLAAQRRSYEQYF.

This chain joins TRBV5-1 and TRBJ2-7, with a possible D match to TRBD1 (6 bases). Germline loops: CDR1 SGHRS, CDR2 YFSETQ. Trimming took 5 bases from V and 5 from J, leaving 20 bases between them. CDR3 length: 15 residues. The CDR3 bases are TGCGCCAGCAGGCTAGCACAGGGTGCTTTCAACGAGCAGTACTTC. It codes for CASRLAQGAFNEQYF.

The V gene is TRBV30, the J gene TRBJ1-1; D gene ambiguous. The CDR3 is 14 amino acids. V was cut by 2 bases and J by 1 base, with 11 bases left in between. Germline V lookup: CDR1 GTSNPN, CDR2 SVGIG (reference sequence). The CDR3 is CAWSNRGGNTEAFF. The CDR3 DNA is TGTGCCTGGAGTAACCGGGGTGGGAACACTGAAGCTTTCTTT. The full variable domain, its missing parts supplied by reference TRBV30 and TRBJ1-1, is SQTIHQWPATLVQPVGSPLSLECTVEGTSNPNLYWYRQAAGRGLQLLFYSVGIGQISSEVPQNLSASRPQDRQFILSSKKLLLSDSGFYLCAWSNRGGNTEAFFGQGTRLTVV.

CDR3 in amino acids: CASSQSRGGNTEAFF. For the CDR3, the DNA is TGCGCCAGCAGTCAATCGAGGGGGGGGAACACTGAAGCTTTCTTT. This chain joins TRBV23-1 and TRBJ1-1; weak D call: TRBD1 (6 bases). TRBV23-1 is noted as an ORF with a role that remains uncertain. This CDR3 region has 15 residues. The V end was cut by 0 bases, the J end by 1 base, with 9 bases between.

V and J are TRBV7-9 and TRBJ1-2, with 7 bases lining up with TRBD1. Germline V gene lookup returns CDR1 SEHNR and CDR2 FQNEAQ (reference sequence). With 5 bases clipped from V and 6 bases from J, the junction kept 15 bases outside the gene matches. The CDR3 length is 16 residues. CDR3: CASSRVELGQLNGYTF. For the CDR3, the DNA is TGTGCCAGCAGCCGTGTCGAATTGGGACAGCTTAATGGCTACACCTTC.

The CDR3 nucleotides are TGTGCCAGCAGTCTCAACCGGGACTCTCGAGGCTACACCTTC. This encodes CASSLNRDSRGYTF. The V call is TRBV6-5, the J call TRBJ1-2, with D tentatively TRBD1 (5 bases). V shed 5 bases and J shed 8 bases, with 18 bases lying between them. Germline CDR1 and CDR2: MNHEY and SVGAGI. The CDR3 runs to 14 residues.

The chain is built from TRBV5-1 and TRBJ2-3; 7 bases line up with TRBD2. After removal of 2 bases from V and 6 bases from J, the junction contained 9 bases not matched to a gene. The CDR3 runs 15 residues. Germline V gene data show CDR1 as SGHRS and CDR2 as YFSETQ. CDR3 amino acids: CASSFGSGSSDTQYF. CDR3 nucleotides: TGCGCCAGCAGCTTCGGTAGCGGGTCCTCGGATACGCAGTATTTT.

This clone was detected a few times. This chain links TRBV29-1 with TRBJ2-2, with 7 bases that match TRBD1. Germline CDR1 is SQVTM and CDR2 is ANQGSEA. J lost 5 bases, V lost 4 bases, and 4 bases had no gene match. The CDR3 extends over 13 amino acids. In nucleotides, the CDR3 is TGCAGCGTTGGACAGACAGGGACCGGGGAGCTGTTTTTT. It is translated as CSVGQTGTGELFF.

The genes are TRBV2 and TRBJ2-5, with no clear D. CDR1 and CDR2 (germline): SNHLY, FYNNEI. The ends were cut back, 7 bases at V and 1 base at J, with 10 bases in the middle. CDR3 length equals 13 residues. The CDR3 sequence is CASNRHLQETQYF. DNA of the CDR3: TGTGCCAGCAACCGACACCTCCAAGAGACCCAGTACTTC.

The V and J genes are TRBV28 and TRBJ1-6; 8 positions agree with TRBD1. This CDR3 region has 14 residues. With V trimmed by 10 bases and J by 8 bases, 10 bases remained unmatched. Germline V gene sequence: CDR1 MDHEN, CDR2 SYDVKM. In nucleotides, the CDR3 is TGTGCCACCCTAAGGACAGGGAATCATTCACCCCTCCACTTT. It translates to CATLRTGNHSPLHF. Full variable domain (missing parts from reference TRBV28 and TRBJ1-6): DVKVTQSSRYLVKRTGEKVFLECVQDMDHENMFWYRQDPGLGLRLIYFSYDVKMKEKGDIPEGYSVSREKKERFSLILESASTNQTSMYLCATLRTGNHSPLHFGNGTRLTVT.

The rearrangement links TRBV27 to TRBJ2-7, with D tentatively TRBD1 (6 bases). This CDR3 is built from 14 residues. Germline assignment: CDR1 MNHEY and CDR2 SMNVEV (reference sequence). Between the trimmed V and J ends, which lost 5 bases and 1 base, there was a span of 12 bases. CDR3 DNA: TGTGCCAGCAGTCCTTGGACAGTTTCCTACGAGCAGTACTTC. Encoded protein: CASSPWTVSYEQYF.

In nucleotides, the CDR3 is TGTGCCAGCAGTGCACAGGGCTATGAGCAGTTCTTC. It translates to CASSAQGYEQFF. The V call is TRBV6-2 or TRBV6-3, the J call TRBJ2-1, with D possibly TRBD1 on 6 matching bases. V was cut by 5 bases and J by 8 bases, with 10 bases left in between. Germline assignment: CDR1 MNHEY and CDR2 SVGEGT. The CDR3 has 12 residues.

The J gene is TRBJ2-2, the V gene TRBV5-1, with 9 bases fitting TRBD2. Trimming took 0 bases from V and 4 from J; bases not matched to a gene: 4. This CDR3 contains 16 residues. CDR1 and CDR2 from the germline V gene are SGHRS and YFSETQ. The CDR3: CASSLGISGSTGELFF. In DNA form, the CDR3 reads TGCGCCAGCAGCTTGGGTATTAGCGGGAGCACCGGGGAGCTGTTTTTT.

The gene calls are TRBV7-8 and TRBJ1-3; D is unresolved. This CDR3 has 14 amino acids. V was trimmed by 1 base and J by 3 bases, leaving 7 bases between them. CDR1 is SGHVS, CDR2 FQNEAQ, per germline. The CDR3 is CASSLGGLGNTIYF. Written as DNA, the CDR3 is TGTGCCAGCAGCTTAGGAGGGCTTGGAAACACCATATATTTT. The entire variable domain, with the rest obtained from reference TRBV7-8 and TRBJ1-3, is as follows: GAGVSQSPRYKVAKRGQDVALRCDPISGHVSLFWYQQALGQGPEFLTYFQNEAQLDKSGLPSDRFFAERPEGSVSTLKIQRTQQEDSAVYLCASSLGGLGNTIYFGEGSWLTVV.

V gene TRBV14 combines with J gene TRBJ2-4; 7 nucleotides line up with TRBD2. CDR1 is SGHDN, CDR2 FVKESK, per germline. V gave up 4 bases and J gave up 5 bases; unmatched junction bases: 5. This CDR3 is 14 amino acids long. CDR3: CASSLALAENIQYF. DNA for the CDR3: TGTGCCAGCAGCCTTGCGCTAGCGGAAAACATTCAGTACTTC.

The CDR3 nucleotides read TGTGCCAGCAGCCCGTCGGGTAAGCAGTACTTC. As protein: CASSPSGKQYF. The chain joins TRBV11-3 to TRBJ2-7; D unclear. Germline V lookup: CDR1 SGHNT, CDR2 YENEEA. The CDR3 totals 11 residues. V was clipped by 5 bases and J by 8 bases, with 10 bases between them. The complete variable domain, with remaining parts taken from reference TRBV11-3 and TRBJ2-7, reads EAGVVQSPRYKIIEKKQPVAFWCNPISGHNTLYWYLQNLGQGPELLIRYENEEAVDDSQLPKDRFSAERLKGVDSTLKIQPAELGDSAVYLCASSPSGKQYFGPGTRLTVT.

The chain uses TRBV5-1 and TRBJ1-6, with 10 bases matching TRBD1. Germline lookup yields CDR1 SGHRS and CDR2 YFSETQ. The CDR3 totals 15 residues. V lost 6 bases and J lost 6; bases outside the gene matches: 6. CDR3 nucleotides: TGCGCCAGCACCCCGACAGGGGGCTCTAATTCACCCCTCCACTTT. As protein: CASTPTGGSNSPLHF. The full variable domain, in which reference TRBV5-1 and TRBJ1-6 provide the parts outside the CDR3, is KAGVTQTPRYLIKTRGQQVTLSCSPISGHRSVSWYQQTPGQGLQFLFEYFSETQRNKGNFPGRFSGRQFSNSRSEMNVSTLELGDSALYLCASTPTGGSNSPLHFGNGTRLTVT.

The chain recombines TRBV4-1 with TRBJ1-4; D remains ambiguous. The V gene lost 4 bases and the J gene lost 0 bases, with 9 bases spanning the gap. From germline, CDR1 is MGHRA and CDR2 YSYEKL. The length of the CDR3 is 15 residues. The CDR3 spells CASSRNSATNEKLFF. The CDR3 bases are TGCGCCAGCAGCCGCAACAGTGCAACTAATGAAAAACTGTTTTTT.

This clone was recorded a few times. This chain joins TRBV15 and TRBJ2-1; 9 bases match TRBD2. The CDR3 spans 19 residues. The V gene end was trimmed by 0 bases and the J gene end by 2 bases; junction bases not matched to a gene: 11. Germline loops: CDR1 LNHNV, CDR2 YYDKDF (reference sequence). The CDR3 coding sequence is TGTGCCACCAGCAGAGAACTGGCTAGCGGGAATCGGGCCTACAATGAGCAGTTCTTC. Translating gives CATSRELASGNRAYNEQFF.

The chain is built from TRBV19 and TRBJ1-2; D not certain. Between the trimmed V and J ends, which lost 4 bases and 0 bases, there was a span of 9 bases. There are 14 residues in the CDR3. Germline V gene data show CDR1 as LNHDA and CDR2 as SQIVND (reference sequence). The CDR3 DNA reads as TGTGCCAGTAGTACAACAGCTCCTAACTATGGCTACACCTTC. It encodes CASSTTAPNYGYTF.

The rearrangement links TRBV28 to TRBJ1-2; D may be TRBD1 (5 bases). CDR1 is MDHEN, CDR2 SYDVKM, per germline. The CDR3 has 13 amino acids. Trimming left V 10 bases short and J 3 bases short, with 15 bases between. The CDR3 spells CAITGVQYYGYTF. The CDR3 coding sequence is TGTGCCATAACAGGAGTCCAGTACTATGGCTACACCTTC.

The gene calls are TRBV30 and TRBJ1-5; the D gene is possibly TRBD1 (5 bases). The V gene's germline CDR1 is GTSNPN and CDR2 SVGIG (reference sequence). The length of the CDR3 is 14 residues. Deletions cut 1 base from V and 7 bases from J, with 14 bases between. The CDR3 region has the DNA TGTGCCTGGAGTGGAATTCCAGGGTCACAGCCCCAGCATTTT. This translates into CAWSGIPGSQPQHF.

On this clone itself: The junction shows a germline mismatch at one end, possibly a read error. The chain employs TRBV7-7 and TRBJ2-3; weak D call: TRBD2 (5 bases). From germline, CDR1 is SSHAT and CDR2 FNYEAQ (reference sequence). The CDR3 has 15 amino acids. The CDR3: CASSLGGSWADTQYF. DNA of the CDR3: TGTGCTAGCAGCTTAGGTGGGAGTTGGGCAGATACGCAGTATTTT.